The 4 T cell receptor beta chains given below trace back to one sample, sequenced in a study of T-cell reconstitution after alpha-beta-depleted transplantation in children. Preparing the TCRbeta library involved the use of unique molecular identifiers. TCRdb fed the PCR reads into MiXCR, producing one record per CDR3 protein. The data hold around 120,000 distinct CDR3 sequences, with about 23% observed a single time. Sequences were derived from PBMCs, mostly from graft donor cells, sampled 180 days after TCRalphabeta/CD19-depleted stem cell transplant. All receptors derive from a male patient aged 2-9 years who had a stem cell transplant for chronic granulomatous disease, so the T cells may come from the graft donor.

This clonotype was seen only once. This chain uses TRBV6-5 with TRBJ2-1, with 9 bases that match TRBD2. J gave up 6 bases and V 4 bases, and 7 bases lay outside the gene matches. In germline, CDR1 is MNHEY, CDR2 SVGAGI. This CDR3 is 15 amino acids long. CDR3 coding DNA: TGTGCCAGCAGTTCCGCGGGGGGGCCGGCCAATGAGCAGTTCTTC. The encoded protein is CASSSAGGPANEQFF.

The table lists this clonotype with many counts. The chain is built from TRBV20-1 and TRBJ2-3; 7 nucleotides agree with TRBD1. The J segment lost 1 base and the V segment lost 6 bases, leaving 4 bases of the junction unmatched. The CDR3 has 13 residues. Germline V gene sequence: CDR1 DFQATT, CDR2 SNEGSKA (reference sequence). In DNA form, the CDR3 reads TGCAGTGCAACCGGGACAGGCACAGATACGCAGTATTTT. Encoded protein: CSATGTGTDTQYF.

Many counts were recorded for this clonotype. For the CDR3, the DNA is TGCGCCAGCAGCTTGGAAAGGTTGATGGAGACCCAGTACTTC. Amino acid sequence: CASSLERLMETQYF. The chain uses TRBV5-1 and TRBJ2-5; no reliable D call. V dropped 0 bases and J dropped 5 bases, with 11 bases sitting between them. The germline CDR1 and CDR2 sequences are SGHRS and YFSETQ. This CDR3 has 14 residues.

The chain carries TRBV27 and TRBJ1-5; D is possibly TRBD1 (6 bases). Trimming pared 5 bases from V and 7 bases from J, leaving 15 bases between. The CDR3 runs 14 residues. The germline V gene has CDR1 MNHEY and CDR2 SMNVEV (reference sequence). The DNA for the CDR3 is TGTGCCAGCAGTCCCCTTACAGGGAGCCAGCCCCAGCATTTT. It encodes CASSPLTGSQPQHF.